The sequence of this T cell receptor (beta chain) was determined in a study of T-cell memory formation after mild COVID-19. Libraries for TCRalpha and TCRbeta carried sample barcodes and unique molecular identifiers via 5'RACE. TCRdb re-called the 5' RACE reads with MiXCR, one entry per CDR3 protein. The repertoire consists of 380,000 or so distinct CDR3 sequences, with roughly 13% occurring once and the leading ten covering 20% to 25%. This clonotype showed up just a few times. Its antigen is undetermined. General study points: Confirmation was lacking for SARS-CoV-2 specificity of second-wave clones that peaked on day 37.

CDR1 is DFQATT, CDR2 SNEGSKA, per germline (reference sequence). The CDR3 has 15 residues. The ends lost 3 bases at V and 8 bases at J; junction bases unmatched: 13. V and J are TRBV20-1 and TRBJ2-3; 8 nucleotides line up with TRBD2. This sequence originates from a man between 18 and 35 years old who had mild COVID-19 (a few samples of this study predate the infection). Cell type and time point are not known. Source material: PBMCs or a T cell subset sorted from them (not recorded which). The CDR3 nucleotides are TGCAGTGCTAGGGGAGGAAGCGGGGGTAGAGGTACGCAGTATTTT. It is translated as CSARGGSGGRGTQYF.